This TCR beta chain appears in the sequencing data of a study of blood T cell repertoires in COVID-19 (TCRdb year 2020). Turning to the overall study: The collaborator samples originated in the United States, Italy and Spain and spanned the acute and convalescent phases of COVID-19. The material from the prospective study consisted of cDNA or gDNA derived from T cells, B-cell-depleted T cells, or PBMCs. Deeply sampled blood TCRbeta repertoires from subjects exposed to, actively infected with, or recovered from COVID-19 were included in the dataset. The repertoires were released in a freely available public database meant as a resource for research on the immune response to SARS-CoV-2. The samples were drawn from the first 160 participants of the ongoing ImmuneRACE study and from about 1,200 subjects provided by 6 global collaborators. Sample metadata almost always included a de-identified subject ID, COVID-19 status, age in years and sex. Where available, HLA class I and class II types were obtained from metadata supplied by the sample provider rather than from assay-based typing. General conclusions and limits of the study: The quantity of clinical and demographic metadata differed by source and by participant and was supplied without curation.

TCRbeta CDR3 regions were amplified from genomic DNA by means of the immunoSEQ Assay, a bias-controlled multiplex PCR. In the source study's methods: The number of nucleated cells in each sample was estimated by amplification of reference gene primers within the assay. Sequence reads were collapsed and filtered to measure the absolute abundance of every unique TCRbeta CDR3 rearrangement. For each sample, productive Simpson clonality was calculated by taking the square root of Simpson's diversity index across productive rearrangements. The source is immuneACCESS, and TCRdb retained only in-frame sequences with V and J called. Part of the clones is not carried over; for the studies checked, unresolved V genes explain less than half of this, and the remainder is unexplained. The DNA was the basis for D and trimming; V, J and clone size are from that table. The table for this sample lists a few hundred thousand clones; over 75% of them were counted only once. 2% to 2.5% of the sample goes to the ten largest clones.

Concerning this clone: Its antigen specificity is not known. No base quality values were provided; no much bigger clone lies one nucleotide off.

Based on the germline V gene, the CDR1 and CDR2 sequences are MNHEY and SVGAGI. From the cysteine up to the phenylalanine, the CDR3 has a length of 13 residues. Only CDR3 DNA remains: 39 bases, in frame from the first base. The trim is 5 bases for V and 7 bases for J, with a gap of 12 bases between the germline ends. Collaborating institutions collected whole blood in K2EDTA tubes following their own protocols. For TCRbeta analysis, collaborator samples were shipped as frozen whole blood, as isolated PBMCs, or as DNA extracted from either sample type. This TCR came from a woman in her forties or fifties with acute or convalescent COVID-19. Sequenced: peripheral blood. The chain uses TRBV6-5 and TRBJ1-5; no D gene is confidently identified. The CDR3 sequence is CASSHQAGQPQHF. The DNA sequence reads TGTGCCAGCAGTCACCAAGCCGGGCAGCCCCAGCATTTT.